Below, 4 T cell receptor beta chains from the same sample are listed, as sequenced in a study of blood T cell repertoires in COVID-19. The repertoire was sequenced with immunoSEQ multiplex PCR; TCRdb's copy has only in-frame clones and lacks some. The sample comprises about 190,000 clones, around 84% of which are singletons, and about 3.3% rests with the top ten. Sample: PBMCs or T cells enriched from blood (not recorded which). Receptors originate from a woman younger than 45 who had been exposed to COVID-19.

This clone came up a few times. CDR3 sequence (DNA): TGTGCCAGCAGTTACTCTTCAGGGGCTTACTCTGGGGCCAACGTCCTGACTTTC. It yields the protein CASSYSSGAYSGANVLTF. The chain has TRBV6-2 or TRBV6-3 and TRBJ2-6, with D perhaps TRBD1 (6 bases). The V end lost 0 bases, the J end lost 0 bases, and 12 bases lay between the germline ends. This CDR3 region has 18 residues. CDR1 and CDR2 (germline): MNHEY, SVGEGT.

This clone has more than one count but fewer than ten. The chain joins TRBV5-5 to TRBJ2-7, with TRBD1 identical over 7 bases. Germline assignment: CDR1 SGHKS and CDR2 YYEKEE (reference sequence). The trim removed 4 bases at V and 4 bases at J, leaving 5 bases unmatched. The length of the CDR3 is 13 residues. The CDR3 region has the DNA TGTGCCAGCAGCATCGGACAGGATTACGAGCAGTACTTC. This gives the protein CASSIGQDYEQYF.

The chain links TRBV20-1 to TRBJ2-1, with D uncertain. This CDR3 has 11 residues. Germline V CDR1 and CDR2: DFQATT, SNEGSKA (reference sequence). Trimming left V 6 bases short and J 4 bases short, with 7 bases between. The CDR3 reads CSAPLYNEQFF. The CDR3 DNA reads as TGCAGTGCCCCGTTATACAATGAGCAGTTCTTC.

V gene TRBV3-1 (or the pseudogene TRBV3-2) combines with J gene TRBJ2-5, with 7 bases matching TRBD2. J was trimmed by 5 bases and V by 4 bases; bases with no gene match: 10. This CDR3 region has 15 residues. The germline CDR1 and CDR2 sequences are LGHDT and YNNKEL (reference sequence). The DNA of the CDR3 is TGTGCCAGCAGCCTGTCGCGGCGGGGGAGGGAGACCCAGTACTTC. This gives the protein CASSLSRRGRETQYF.